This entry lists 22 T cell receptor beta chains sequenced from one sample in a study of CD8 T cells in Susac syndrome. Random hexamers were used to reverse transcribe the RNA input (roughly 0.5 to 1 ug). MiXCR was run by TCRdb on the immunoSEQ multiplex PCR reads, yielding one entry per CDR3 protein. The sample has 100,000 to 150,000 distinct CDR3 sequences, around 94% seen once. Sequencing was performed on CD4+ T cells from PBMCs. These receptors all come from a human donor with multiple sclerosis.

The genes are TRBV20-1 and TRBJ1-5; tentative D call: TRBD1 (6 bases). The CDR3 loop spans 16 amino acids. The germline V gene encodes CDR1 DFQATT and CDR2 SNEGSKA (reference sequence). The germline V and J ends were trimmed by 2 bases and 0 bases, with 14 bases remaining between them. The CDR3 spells CSARTPDSNSNQPQHF. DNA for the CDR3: TGCAGTGCTAGAACCCCGGACAGTAATAGCAATCAGCCCCAGCATTTT.

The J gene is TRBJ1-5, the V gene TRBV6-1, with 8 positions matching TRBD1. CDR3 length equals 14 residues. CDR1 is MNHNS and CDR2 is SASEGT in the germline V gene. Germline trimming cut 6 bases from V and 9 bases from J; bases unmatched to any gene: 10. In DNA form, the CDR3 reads TGTGCCAGCAGCTCGACAGGGGACGGGCGGCCCCAGCATTTT. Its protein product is CASSSTGDGRPQHF.

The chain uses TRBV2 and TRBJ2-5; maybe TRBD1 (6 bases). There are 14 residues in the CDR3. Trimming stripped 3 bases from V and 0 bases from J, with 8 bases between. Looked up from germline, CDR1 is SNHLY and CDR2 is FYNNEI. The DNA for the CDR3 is TGTGCCAGCAGTGACAGGGGTTACCAAGAGACCCAGTACTTC. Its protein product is CASSDRGYQETQYF.

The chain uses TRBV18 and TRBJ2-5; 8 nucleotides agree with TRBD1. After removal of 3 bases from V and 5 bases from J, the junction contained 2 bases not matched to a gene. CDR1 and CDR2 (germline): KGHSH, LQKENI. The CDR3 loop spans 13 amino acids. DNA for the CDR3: TGTGCCAGCTCACCCCGACAGGGGGAGACCCAGTACTTC. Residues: CASSPRQGETQYF.

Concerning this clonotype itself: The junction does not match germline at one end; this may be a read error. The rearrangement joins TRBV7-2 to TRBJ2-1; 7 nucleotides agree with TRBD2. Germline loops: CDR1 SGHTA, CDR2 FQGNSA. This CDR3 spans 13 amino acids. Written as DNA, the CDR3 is TGTGCCAGCAGCCTAGGGCCCGGGAGGCTCAGAATCTTC. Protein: CASSLGPGRLRIF.

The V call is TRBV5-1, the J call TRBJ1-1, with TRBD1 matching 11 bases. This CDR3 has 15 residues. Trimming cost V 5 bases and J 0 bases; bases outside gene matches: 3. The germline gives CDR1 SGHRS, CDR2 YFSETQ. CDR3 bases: TGCGCCAGCAGACCGGACAGGGGGCTGAACACTGAAGCTTTCTTT. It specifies CASRPDRGLNTEAFF.

This CDR3 reads CASSFQGTAESYTF. CDR3 DNA sequence: TGTGCCAGCAGTTTCCAAGGGACAGCCGAGAGCTACACCTTC. The gene calls are TRBV27 and TRBJ1-2; 7 positions match TRBD1. Germline-derived CDR1 and CDR2 are MNHEY and SMNVEV (reference sequence). The CDR3 loop spans 14 amino acids. V dropped 3 bases and J dropped 9; count of bases not matched to a gene: 10.

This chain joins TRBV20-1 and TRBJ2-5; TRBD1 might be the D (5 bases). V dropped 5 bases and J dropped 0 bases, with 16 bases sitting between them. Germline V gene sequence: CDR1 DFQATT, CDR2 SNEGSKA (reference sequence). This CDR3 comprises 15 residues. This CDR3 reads CSAPQSGPYQETQYF. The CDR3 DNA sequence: TGCAGTGCTCCCCAATCAGGGCCGTACCAAGAGACCCAGTACTTC.

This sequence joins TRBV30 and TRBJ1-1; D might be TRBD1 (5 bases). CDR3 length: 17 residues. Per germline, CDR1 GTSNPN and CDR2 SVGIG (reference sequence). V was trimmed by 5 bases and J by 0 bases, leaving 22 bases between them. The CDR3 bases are TGTGCCTGGGGACACCAGGCGACCTTCTCAATGAACACTGAAGCTTTCTTT. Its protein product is CAWGHQATFSMNTEAFF. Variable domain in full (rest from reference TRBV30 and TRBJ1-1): SQTIHQWPATLVQPVGSPLSLECTVEGTSNPNLYWYRQAAGRGLQLLFYSVGIGQISSEVPQNLSASRPQDRQFILSSKKLLLSDSGFYLCAWGHQATFSMNTEAFFGQGTRLTVV.

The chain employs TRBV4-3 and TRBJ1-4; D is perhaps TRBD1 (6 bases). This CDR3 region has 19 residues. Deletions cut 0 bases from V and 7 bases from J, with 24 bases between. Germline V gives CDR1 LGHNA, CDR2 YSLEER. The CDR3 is CASSQDPPRGNSLGEKLFF. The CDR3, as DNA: TGCGCCAGCAGCCAAGATCCCCCCAGGGGAAATAGTTTGGGTGAAAAACTGTTTTTT.

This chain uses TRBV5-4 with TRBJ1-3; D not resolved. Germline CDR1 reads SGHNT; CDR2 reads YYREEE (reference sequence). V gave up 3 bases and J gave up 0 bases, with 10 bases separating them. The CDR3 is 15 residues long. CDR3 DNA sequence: TGTGCCAGCAGCTACAACCCGGACTCTGGAAACACCATATATTTT. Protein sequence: CASSYNPDSGNTIYF.

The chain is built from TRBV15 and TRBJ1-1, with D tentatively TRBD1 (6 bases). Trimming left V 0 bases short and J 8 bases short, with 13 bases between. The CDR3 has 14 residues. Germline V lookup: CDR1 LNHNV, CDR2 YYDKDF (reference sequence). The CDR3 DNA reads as TGTGCCACCAGCAGAGATAAACGGGGGCCCGAAGCTTTCTTT. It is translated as CATSRDKRGPEAFF.

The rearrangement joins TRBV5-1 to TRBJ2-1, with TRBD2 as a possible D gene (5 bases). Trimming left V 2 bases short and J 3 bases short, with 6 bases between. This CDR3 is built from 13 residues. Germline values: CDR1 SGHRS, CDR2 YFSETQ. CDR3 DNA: TGCGCCAGCAGCTTCGGGGTCTACAATGAGCAGTTCTTC. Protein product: CASSFGVYNEQFF. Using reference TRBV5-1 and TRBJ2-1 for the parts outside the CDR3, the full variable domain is KAGVTQTPRYLIKTRGQQVTLSCSPISGHRSVSWYQQTPGQGLQFLFEYFSETQRNKGNFPGRFSGRQFSNSRSEMNVSTLELGDSALYLCASSFGVYNEQFFGPGTRLTVL.

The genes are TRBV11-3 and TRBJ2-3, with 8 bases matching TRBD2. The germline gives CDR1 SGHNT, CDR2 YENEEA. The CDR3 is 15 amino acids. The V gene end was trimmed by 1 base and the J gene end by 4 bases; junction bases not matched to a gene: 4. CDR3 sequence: CASSLGAGDSDTQYF. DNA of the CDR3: TGTGCCAGCAGCTTAGGAGCGGGAGATTCAGATACGCAGTATTTT. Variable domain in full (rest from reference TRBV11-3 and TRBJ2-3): EAGVVQSPRYKIIEKKQPVAFWCNPISGHNTLYWYLQNLGQGPELLIRYENEEAVDDSQLPKDRFSAERLKGVDSTLKIQPAELGDSAVYLCASSLGAGDSDTQYFGPGTRLTVL.

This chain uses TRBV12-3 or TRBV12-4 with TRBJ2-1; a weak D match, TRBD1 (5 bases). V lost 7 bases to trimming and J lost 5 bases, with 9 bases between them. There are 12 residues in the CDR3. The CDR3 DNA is TGTGCCAGCAATCGACAGCACAATGAGCAGTTCTTC. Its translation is CASNRQHNEQFF.

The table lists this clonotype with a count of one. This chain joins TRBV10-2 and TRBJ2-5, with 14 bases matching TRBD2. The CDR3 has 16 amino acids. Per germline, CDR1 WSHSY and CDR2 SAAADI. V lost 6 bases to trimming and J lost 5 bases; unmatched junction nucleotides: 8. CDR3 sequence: CASRGGLAGVGETQYF. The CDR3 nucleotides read TGCGCCAGCAGGGGGGGACTAGCGGGGGTCGGGGAGACCCAGTACTTC.

CDR3: CSASSGFGETQYF. The CDR3 nucleotides are TGCAGTGCTAGCTCAGGGTTTGGAGAGACCCAGTACTTC. This chain uses TRBV20-1 with TRBJ2-5, with D tentatively TRBD1 (5 bases). Germline CDR1 DFQATT, CDR2 SNEGSKA (reference sequence). V lost 3 bases and J 4 bases, leaving 12 bases between the germline ends. CDR3 size: 13 residues.

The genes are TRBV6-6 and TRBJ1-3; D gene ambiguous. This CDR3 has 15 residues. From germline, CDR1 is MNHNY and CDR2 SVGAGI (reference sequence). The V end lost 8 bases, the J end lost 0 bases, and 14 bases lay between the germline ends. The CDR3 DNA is TGTGCCAGCGCTTCGACGCGTAGCTCTGGAAACACCATATATTTT. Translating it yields CASASTRSSGNTIYF.

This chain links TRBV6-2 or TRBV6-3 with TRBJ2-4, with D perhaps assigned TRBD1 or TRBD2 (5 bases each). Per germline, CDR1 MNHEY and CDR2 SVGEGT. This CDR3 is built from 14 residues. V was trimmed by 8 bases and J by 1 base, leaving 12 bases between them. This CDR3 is CASHGAAAKNIQYF. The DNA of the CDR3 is TGTGCCAGCCACGGGGCGGCGGCCAAAAACATTCAGTACTTC.

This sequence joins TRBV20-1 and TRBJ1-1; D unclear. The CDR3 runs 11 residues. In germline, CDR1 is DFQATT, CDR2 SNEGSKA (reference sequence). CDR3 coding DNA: TGCTCAACGAATGGGGACACTGAAGCTTTCTTT. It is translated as CSTNGDTEAFF.

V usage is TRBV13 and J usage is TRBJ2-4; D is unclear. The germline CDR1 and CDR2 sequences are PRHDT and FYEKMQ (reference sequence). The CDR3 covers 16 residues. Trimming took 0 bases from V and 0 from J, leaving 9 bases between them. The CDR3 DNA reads TGTGCCAGCAGCTTAGGGGGAACGGTAGCCAAAAACATTCAGTACTTC. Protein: CASSLGGTVAKNIQYF.

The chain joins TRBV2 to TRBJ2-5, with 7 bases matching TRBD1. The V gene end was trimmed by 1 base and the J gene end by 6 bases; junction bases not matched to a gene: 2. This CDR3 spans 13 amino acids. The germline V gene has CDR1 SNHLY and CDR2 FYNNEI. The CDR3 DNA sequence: TGTGCCAGCAGTGAAGAGGGGGCCAAGACCCAGTACTTC. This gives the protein CASSEEGAKTQYF.